These 14 T cell receptor beta chains were sequenced from one sample in a study of shared clonotypes between healthy human individuals (dated by TCRdb to 2019 to 2021). The library was produced with the immunoSEQ multiplex PCR assay. The table comes from immuneACCESS by way of TCRdb, which keeps in-frame sequences with V and J called. Part of the clones is missing from these tables; in studies checked, under half for an unresolved V gene and the rest for unknown reasons. This sample gives 2 million to 2.5 million clones in total; under 97% of them show up just once. The ten largest clones add up to 0.1% to 0.15% of the sample. Sequencing used naive CD4+ T cells sorted from blood. The sample's cell subset or site label is to be understood as: CD45RA+ positively selected. Every receptor here comes from a man between 18 and 35 years old in good health.

The V gene is TRBV7-9, the J gene TRBJ1-2; maybe TRBD1 (5 bases). CDR1 and CDR2 from the germline V gene are SEHNR and FQNEAQ (reference sequence). V lost 0 bases and J 3 bases, leaving 11 bases between the germline ends. This CDR3 has 15 residues. The CDR3 DNA reads TGTGCCAGCAGCTTAGCGGGGCGGAGTGACTATGGCTACACCTTC. Residues: CASSLAGRSDYGYTF.

The chain has TRBV18 and TRBJ2-5; possibly TRBD2 for D (6 bases). The germline V gene has CDR1 KGHSH and CDR2 LQKENI. V dropped 5 bases and J dropped 2 bases, with 12 bases sitting between them. The CDR3 loop spans 14 amino acids. CDR3 bases: TGTGCCAGCTCAACCCGGAGGGAACAAGAGACCCAGTACTTC. This codes for CASSTRREQETQYF. The full variable domain, in which reference TRBV18 and TRBJ2-5 provide the parts outside the CDR3, is NAGVMQNPRHLVRRRGQEARLRCSPMKGHSHVYWYRQLPEEGLKFMVYLQKENIIDESGMPKERFSAEFPKEGPSILRIQQVVRGDSAAYFCASSTRREQETQYFGPGTRLLVL.

The sample holds one count of this clone. This sequence joins TRBV7-2 and TRBJ1-2; no clear D gene. CDR3 length equals 15 residues. Germline V lookup: CDR1 SGHTA, CDR2 FQGNSA. V lost 2 bases to trimming and J lost 4 bases, with 14 bases between them. The CDR3 coding sequence is TGTGCCAGCAGCTTACGATCGGCGGTTTTCTATGGCTACACCTTC. Translation: CASSLRSAVFYGYTF.

The CDR3 region is CASSHPGSTNEKLFF. The CDR3 DNA sequence: TGCGCCAGCAGCCACCCAGGGTCAACTAATGAAAAACTGTTTTTT. This sequence joins TRBV4-1 and TRBJ1-4; D is perhaps TRBD1 (5 bases). This CDR3 spans 15 amino acids. Germline CDR1 reads MGHRA; CDR2 reads YSYEKL. Trimming removed 3 bases from V and 0 bases from J, with 8 bases in between.

V gene TRBV5-1 combines with J gene TRBJ2-3, with TRBD2 matching over 8 bases. CDR3 size: 16 residues. Germline lookup yields CDR1 SGHRS and CDR2 YFSETQ. J was trimmed by 5 bases and V by 0 bases; bases with no gene match: 8. This chain's CDR3 is CASSLGVPTSGDTQYF. The CDR3 DNA is TGCGCCAGCAGCTTGGGGGTCCCCACTAGCGGAGATACGCAGTATTTT.

The rearrangement uses TRBV10-3 and TRBJ2-2, with 7 nucleotides matching TRBD1. Germline trimming cut 4 bases from V and 0 bases from J; bases unmatched to any gene: 11. Per the germline V gene, CDR1 is ENHRY and CDR2 is SYGVKD. The CDR3 has 18 amino acids. The CDR3 sequence: CAISVDRAGETNTGELFF. Here the CDR3 DNA reads TGTGCCATCAGTGTTGACAGGGCTGGGGAGACGAACACCGGGGAGCTGTTTTTT.

Written as DNA, the CDR3 is TGCGCCAGCAGTGAGGGGGGGCTGGTCGGGGAGCTGTTTTTT. It codes for CASSEGGLVGELFF. The V call is TRBV10-2, the J call TRBJ2-2, with D perhaps given as TRBD1 or TRBD2 (6 bases each). In germline, CDR1 is WSHSY, CDR2 SAAADI. The CDR3 has 14 residues. The V end lost 2 bases, the J end lost 7 bases, and 11 bases lay between the germline ends.

As concerns this clone: Other DNA sequences in this specimen translate into the identical CDR3. The chain joins TRBV19 to TRBJ1-5; D uncertain. The CDR3 covers 12 residues. Between the trimmed V and J ends, which lost 2 bases and 6 bases, there was a span of 5 bases. Germline CDR1 LNHDA, CDR2 SQIVND (reference sequence). The CDR3 DNA reads as TGTGCCAGTAGTATATACGGTCAGCCCCAGCATTTT. Amino acids: CASSIYGQPQHF. Full variable domain (outside the CDR3, taken from reference TRBV19 and TRBJ1-5): DGGITQSPKYLFRKEGQNVTLSCEQNLNHDAMYWYRQDPGQGLRLIYYSQIVNDFQKGDIAEGYSVSREKKESFPLTVTSAQKNPTAFYLCASSIYGQPQHFGDGTRLSIL.

The chain is built from TRBV19 and TRBJ2-2; D is undetermined. The CDR3 length is 12 residues. V lost 6 bases, J lost 7 bases, and 9 bases lay in between. Germline assignment: CDR1 LNHDA and CDR2 SQIVND (reference sequence). CDR3 amino acids: CASSQVIGELFF. The CDR3 bases are TGTGCCAGTAGCCAGGTTATCGGGGAGCTGTTTTTT.

This clone came up once. The J gene is TRBJ2-3, the V gene TRBV29-1; tentatively, D is TRBD1 or TRBD2 (5 bases each). The germline V and J ends were trimmed by 7 bases and 3 bases, with 17 bases remaining between them. There are 14 residues in the CDR3. The germline CDR1 and CDR2 sequences are SQVTM and ANQGSEA. The CDR3 coding sequence is TGCAGCGCCCACGAGGGGCTAGCAACAGATACGCAGTATTTT. It yields the protein CSAHEGLATDTQYF.

J is TRBJ1-1 and V is TRBV30; perhaps TRBD1 as D (5 bases). CDR1 GTSNPN and CDR2 SVGIG come from the germline V gene (reference sequence). The V end lost 4 bases, the J end lost 6 bases, and 15 bases lay between the germline ends. The CDR3 length is 13 residues. The CDR3 is CAWTQGPGPEAFF. CDR3 nucleotides: TGTGCCTGGACCCAGGGTCCGGGCCCTGAAGCTTTCTTT.

The chain employs TRBV6-1 and TRBJ2-3; no reliable D call. V was cut by 11 bases and J by 0 bases, with 15 bases left in between. CDR3 size: 14 residues. The germline V gene encodes CDR1 MNHNS and CDR2 SASEGT. CDR3 protein: CACVLTTSTDTQYF. CDR3 nucleotide sequence: TGTGCCTGTGTACTAACTACTAGCACAGATACGCAGTATTTT.

The J gene is TRBJ2-7, the V gene TRBV30, with D tentatively TRBD1 or TRBD2 (5 bases each). The germline CDR1 and CDR2 sequences are GTSNPN and SVGIG (reference sequence). The CDR3 totals 13 residues. Trimming removed 5 bases from V and 7 bases from J, with 18 bases in between. In nucleotides, the CDR3 is TGTGCCTGGGGGACGACAGCGAGTGGGGAGCAGTACTTC. Protein product: CAWGTTASGEQYF.

V gene TRBV10-3 combines with J gene TRBJ1-1; D might be TRBD1 (6 bases). Germline CDR1 ENHRY, CDR2 SYGVKD. Trimming took 5 bases from V and 3 from J, leaving 10 bases between them. The CDR3 is 13 amino acids. CDR3 nucleotides: TGTGCCATCAGTTTAAACAGGGACACTGAAGCTTTCTTT. This gives the protein CAISLNRDTEAFF.